This is a list of T cell receptor beta chains from one sample in a study of human T cells and chemical hapten exposure. TCRdb analysed the RACE reads with MiXCR anew, one entry per CDR3 protein. Of just over 95,000 distinct CDR3 sequences detected, 25% to 35% appear once; the ten largest clones hold approximately 10%. Sequenced here: whole blood, sampled in connection with sensitization to the hapten diphenylcyclopropenone (DPC). All receptors come from a man between 40 and 49 years old with alopecia areata. Some clones in this sample may be carry-over from other donors' samples. The CDR3 runs from the conserved cysteine through the conserved F or W. Each record gives: D gene, J gene, clone size, V gene, CDR3 DNA, CDR3 protein. D genes are given only for firm matches. Clone size is not always given. Where it is, it says once, few, many or a class for expanded clones.

D gene: TRBD2; J gene: TRBJ2-2; clone size: few; V gene: TRBV6-5; CDR3 DNA: TGTGCCAGCAGTTACGAATTAGCGGGAGGGCCTTGGGGCGGGGAGCTGTTTTTT; CDR3 protein: CASSYELAGGPWGGELFF
D gene: .; J gene: TRBJ1-2; clone size: .; V gene: TRBV12-3/TRBV12-4; CDR3 DNA: TGTGCCAGCACTATGGCAGACCTCCGAGAACGCAACTTC; CDR3 protein: CASTMADLRERNF
D gene: TRBD2; J gene: TRBJ2-7; clone size: .; V gene: TRBV20-1; CDR3 DNA: TGCAGTGCTTTTAAGCGGGAGGGCCGGTACGAGCAGTACTTC; CDR3 protein: CSAFKREGRYEQYF
D gene: .; J gene: TRBJ1-5; clone size: few; V gene: TRBV12-3/TRBV12-4; CDR3 DNA: TGTGCCAGCAGTTTAGCGGGCCAGTATAGCAATCAGCCCCAGCATTTT; CDR3 protein: CASSLAGQYSNQPQHF
D gene: .; J gene: TRBJ1-4; clone size: few; V gene: TRBV20-1; CDR3 DNA: TGCAGTACCCTCAGGGCAACTAATGAAAAACTGTTTTTT; CDR3 protein: CSTLRATNEKLFF
D gene: .; J gene: TRBJ2-5; clone size: .; V gene: TRBV7-9; CDR3 DNA: TGTGCCAGCAGCCCGATGCAAGAGACCCAGTACTTC; CDR3 protein: CASSPMQETQYF
D gene: .; J gene: TRBJ1-2; clone size: few; V gene: TRBV2; CDR3 DNA: TGTGCCAGCAGCTTTCAAGAACATGGCTACACCTTC; CDR3 protein: CASSFQEHGYTF
D gene: TRBD1; J gene: TRBJ1-5; clone size: few; V gene: TRBV20-1; CDR3 DNA: TGCAGTGCTAGAAACAGGGGGAGCAATCAGCCCCAGCATTTT; CDR3 protein: CSARNRGSNQPQHF
D gene: TRBD2; J gene: TRBJ2-3; clone size: .; V gene: TRBV4-2; CDR3 DNA: TGTGCCAGCAGCCAACCGGGACTAGCGGGAGTGGATACGCAGTATTTT; CDR3 protein: CASSQPGLAGVDTQYF
D gene: .; J gene: TRBJ2-7; clone size: .; V gene: TRBV10-3; CDR3 DNA: TGTGCCATCAGTGAGAGGGGCGAGCAGTACTTC; CDR3 protein: CAISERGEQYF
D gene: .; J gene: TRBJ2-4; clone size: few; V gene: TRBV30; CDR3 DNA: TGTGCCTGGGGGGCTAAAAACATTCAGTACTTC; CDR3 protein: CAWGAKNIQYF
D gene: TRBD1; J gene: TRBJ1-2; clone size: .; V gene: TRBV19; CDR3 DNA: TGTGCCAGTAGTAACGACAGGGGGCTCGCCTATGGCTACACCTTC; CDR3 protein: CASSNDRGLAYGYTF
D gene: TRBD1; J gene: TRBJ2-6; clone size: few; V gene: TRBV20-1; CDR3 DNA: TGCAGTGCAGACGGGACAGGGCCTGGGGCCAACGTCCTGACTTTC; CDR3 protein: CSADGTGPGANVLTF
D gene: TRBD1; J gene: TRBJ1-2; clone size: .; V gene: TRBV18; CDR3 DNA: TGTGCCAGCTCACCATCTGCGGGGACAGCAATCTATGGCTACACCTTC; CDR3 protein: CASSPSAGTAIYGYTF
D gene: .; J gene: TRBJ1-1; clone size: .; V gene: TRBV7-9; CDR3 DNA: TGTGCCAGCAGCTTTGCACAGGGAGGGACTGAAGCTTTCTTT; CDR3 protein: CASSFAQGGTEAFF
D gene: TRBD1; J gene: TRBJ1-2; clone size: once; V gene: TRBV2; CDR3 DNA: TGTGCCAGCAGGAACCCTGGACAGGGAGAAGGCTACACCTTC; CDR3 protein: CASRNPGQGEGYTF
D gene: .; J gene: TRBJ2-5; clone size: .; V gene: TRBV28; CDR3 DNA: TGTGCCAGCCTATCTGTTAGTTATGAGACCCAGTACTTC; CDR3 protein: CASLSVSYETQYF
D gene: .; J gene: TRBJ2-2; clone size: .; V gene: TRBV13; CDR3 DNA: TGTGCCAGCAGCTCCCTTCGGTGGGAGGGGGCCGGGGAGCTGTTTTTT; CDR3 protein: CASSSLRWEGAGELFF
D gene: .; J gene: TRBJ1-1; clone size: .; V gene: TRBV6-5; CDR3 DNA: TGTGCCAGCAGCCGCCGCGAGCAGAACACTGAAGCTTTCTTT; CDR3 protein: CASSRREQNTEAFF
D gene: TRBD2; J gene: TRBJ2-7; clone size: few; V gene: TRBV13; CDR3 DNA: TGTGCCAGCAGACATTGGGGAGGGAACTACGAGCAGTACTTC; CDR3 protein: CASRHWGGNYEQYF
D gene: .; J gene: TRBJ2-5; clone size: .; V gene: TRBV6-1; CDR3 DNA: TGTGCCAGCAGTGATTGGGGGATTGGAGAGACCCAGTACTTC; CDR3 protein: CASSDWGIGETQYF
D gene: TRBD1; J gene: TRBJ2-7; clone size: few; V gene: TRBV7-2; CDR3 DNA: TGTGCCAGCAGCTCGACCGGGACAGTCTCCTACGAGCAGTACTTC; CDR3 protein: CASSSTGTVSYEQYF
D gene: TRBD2; J gene: TRBJ2-1; clone size: .; V gene: TRBV12-3/TRBV12-4; CDR3 DNA: TGTGCCAGCAGTCCCGGTACTAGCGGGGTAAACAATGAGCAGTTCTTC; CDR3 protein: CASSPGTSGVNNEQFF
D gene: TRBD1; J gene: TRBJ2-5; clone size: few; V gene: TRBV5-1; CDR3 DNA: TGCGCCAGCAGCTCTGGACAGGGAATAGGAGAGACCCAGTACTTC; CDR3 protein: CASSSGQGIGETQYF
D gene: .; J gene: TRBJ2-3; clone size: .; V gene: TRBV7-9; CDR3 DNA: TGTGCCAGCAGCTGGGCAGCTAGCACAGATACGCAGTATTTT; CDR3 protein: CASSWAASTDTQYF
D gene: TRBD2; J gene: TRBJ2-3; clone size: .; V gene: TRBV20-1; CDR3 DNA: TGCAGTGCTAGTCCTACTAGCGGCCTCACAGATACGCAGTATTTT; CDR3 protein: CSASPTSGLTDTQYF
D gene: .; J gene: TRBJ2-3; clone size: .; V gene: TRBV6-6; CDR3 DNA: TGTGCCAGCAGACACTCAGGTGATACGCAGTATTTT; CDR3 protein: CASRHSGDTQYF
D gene: TRBD2; J gene: TRBJ2-3; clone size: .; V gene: TRBV20-1; CDR3 DNA: TGCAGTGCTAGGAGGCTAGCGGGGCCCACAGATACGCAGTATTTT; CDR3 protein: CSARRLAGPTDTQYF
D gene: TRBD1; J gene: TRBJ2-3; clone size: few; V gene: TRBV29-1; CDR3 DNA: TGCAGCGTAACAGGGGACACAGATACGCAGTATTTT; CDR3 protein: CSVTGDTDTQYF
D gene: .; J gene: TRBJ2-5; clone size: few; V gene: TRBV11-2; CDR3 DNA: TGTGCCAGCACCTTCAAATCCGCCCAAGAGACCCAGTACTTC; CDR3 protein: CASTFKSAQETQYF
D gene: .; J gene: TRBJ1-2; clone size: .; V gene: TRBV6-1; CDR3 DNA: TGTGCCAGCAGTGAAGCACGAGTCTCAGGCTACACCTTC; CDR3 protein: CASSEARVSGYTF
D gene: .; J gene: TRBJ2-5; clone size: .; V gene: TRBV20-1; CDR3 DNA: TGCAGTGCAGAAGAAGAGGGGGAGACCCAGTACTTC; CDR3 protein: CSAEEEGETQYF
D gene: TRBD1; J gene: TRBJ1-1; clone size: few; V gene: TRBV20-1; CDR3 DNA: TGCAGTGCCACTAAGGCCCAGGGGGCTGTCACTGAAGCTTTCTTT; CDR3 protein: CSATKAQGAVTEAFF
D gene: .; J gene: TRBJ2-7; clone size: few; V gene: TRBV7-9; CDR3 DNA: TGTGCCAGCAGGTCAGGACAGTCCGAGCACTATCGGCAGTACTTC; CDR3 protein: CASRSGQSEHYRQYF
D gene: TRBD1; J gene: TRBJ1-6; clone size: few; V gene: TRBV20-1; CDR3 DNA: TGCAGTGCTAGAAGGGGGACAGGGACCAATTCACCCCTCCACTTT; CDR3 protein: CSARRGTGTNSPLHF
D gene: TRBD1; J gene: TRBJ2-1; clone size: few; V gene: TRBV20-1; CDR3 DNA: TGCAGTGCGGGACAGGGGGCAGGCTACAATGAGCAGTTCTTC; CDR3 protein: CSAGQGAGYNEQFF
D gene: .; J gene: TRBJ1-6; clone size: .; V gene: TRBV2; CDR3 DNA: TGTGCCAGCAGTGGTGCACCCCTCCACTTT; CDR3 protein: CASSGAPLHF
D gene: .; J gene: TRBJ2-7; clone size: .; V gene: TRBV10-3; CDR3 DNA: TGTGCCATCAGACGCCGCGACAGCTCCTACGAGCAGTACTTC; CDR3 protein: CAIRRRDSSYEQYF
D gene: TRBD2; J gene: TRBJ2-3; clone size: .; V gene: TRBV3-1; CDR3 DNA: TGTGCCAGCAGCCCCTCTTTAAGCGCGGGAGAGAACACAGATACGCAGTATTTT; CDR3 protein: CASSPSLSAGENTDTQYF
D gene: .; J gene: TRBJ1-4; clone size: few; V gene: TRBV5-1; CDR3 DNA: TGCGCCAGCAGCCTAACTACAGCGAGGAATGGAAAACTGTTTTTT; CDR3 protein: CASSLTTARNGKLFF
D gene: .; J gene: TRBJ2-3; clone size: few; V gene: TRBV12-3/TRBV12-4; CDR3 DNA: TGTGCCAGCAGTCAACAGGGTAGCACAGATACGCAGTATTTT; CDR3 protein: CASSQQGSTDTQYF
D gene: TRBD1; J gene: TRBJ1-1; clone size: .; V gene: TRBV5-1; CDR3 DNA: TGCGCCAGCAGCTTGGGGCTCCGGACAGGGGATGAAGCTTTCTTT; CDR3 protein: CASSLGLRTGDEAFF
D gene: TRBD1; J gene: TRBJ1-1; clone size: few; V gene: TRBV4-1; CDR3 DNA: TGCGCCAGCAGCCGGGGACAGGGAGAGATCAGCAACACTGAAGCTTTCTTT; CDR3 protein: CASSRGQGEISNTEAFF
D gene: TRBD2; J gene: TRBJ2-7; clone size: .; V gene: TRBV6-2/TRBV6-3; CDR3 DNA: TGTGCCAGCGTCCGGGCGGGAGACTACGGGGACGAGCAGTACTTC; CDR3 protein: CASVRAGDYGDEQYF
D gene: TRBD2; J gene: TRBJ2-3; clone size: .; V gene: TRBV12-3/TRBV12-4; CDR3 DNA: TGTGCCAGCAGACCTCGACTAGCTTATGGGCGAGATACGCAGTATTTT; CDR3 protein: CASRPRLAYGRDTQYF
D gene: .; J gene: TRBJ2-3; clone size: few; V gene: TRBV6-2/TRBV6-3; CDR3 DNA: TGTGCCAGCAGTTTCTCCCCGGTCGACGGTACGCAGTATTTT; CDR3 protein: CASSFSPVDGTQYF
D gene: TRBD2; J gene: TRBJ2-1; clone size: .; V gene: TRBV12-3/TRBV12-4; CDR3 DNA: TGTGCCAGCAGTTCCGGACTAGCGGGCCGGTACAATGAGCAGTTCTTC; CDR3 protein: CASSSGLAGRYNEQFF
D gene: TRBD2; J gene: TRBJ2-2; clone size: few; V gene: TRBV4-1; CDR3 DNA: TGCGCCAGCAGCCAAGGACTAGCGAGAGTCACCGGGGAGCTGTTTTTT; CDR3 protein: CASSQGLARVTGELFF
D gene: .; J gene: TRBJ2-3; clone size: .; V gene: TRBV5-1; CDR3 DNA: TGCGCCAGCAGCTTGGAGACAGATACGCAGTATTTT; CDR3 protein: CASSLETDTQYF
D gene: .; J gene: TRBJ2-5; clone size: .; V gene: TRBV11-2; CDR3 DNA: TGTGCCAGCAGCCACACGGACATTGCCCAGTACTTC; CDR3 protein: CASSHTDIAQYF
D gene: .; J gene: TRBJ2-3; clone size: .; V gene: TRBV25-1; CDR3 DNA: TGTGCCAGCAGGCAGGGTAGCACAGATACGCAGTATTTT; CDR3 protein: CASRQGSTDTQYF
D gene: TRBD1; J gene: TRBJ1-4; clone size: .; V gene: TRBV5-6; CDR3 DNA: TGTGCCAGCAGCTGGACAGGGATTAATGAAAAACTGTTTTTT; CDR3 protein: CASSWTGINEKLFF
D gene: TRBD2; J gene: TRBJ2-2; clone size: many; V gene: TRBV20-1; CDR3 DNA: TGCAGTGCTAGAGACCCGGGACTAGCGGCGAACACCGGGGAGCTGTTTTTT; CDR3 protein: CSARDPGLAANTGELFF
D gene: TRBD1; J gene: TRBJ2-7; clone size: .; V gene: TRBV7-9; CDR3 DNA: TGTGCCAGCAGCGTAGGGGGCGGCGAGCAGTACTTC; CDR3 protein: CASSVGGGEQYF
D gene: TRBD2; J gene: TRBJ2-7; clone size: few; V gene: TRBV12-3/TRBV12-4; CDR3 DNA: TGTGCCAGCAGCCCCCCGGGACTAGCGTCCTACGAGCAGTACTTC; CDR3 protein: CASSPPGLASYEQYF